The 21 T cell receptor beta chains below were found in one sample sequenced in a study of shared clonotypes between healthy human individuals. Produced via immunoSEQ multiplex PCR; TCRdb's table is partial and in-frame only. The repertoire holds some 530,000 clones, around 73% seen once, with 12% in the top ten. The sequencing input was PBMCs. Receptors were obtained from a woman between 40 and 55 years old in good health. Some clones in this sample may be carry-over from other donors' samples.

V usage is TRBV2 and J usage is TRBJ2-2, with TRBD2 as a possible D gene (6 bases). The CDR3 sequence is 14 residues long. From germline, CDR1 is SNHLY and CDR2 FYNNEI. Trimming pared 8 bases from V and 0 bases from J, leaving 10 bases between. CDR3 sequence: CASLGLTNTGELFF. In DNA form, the CDR3 reads TGTGCCAGCTTGGGACTGACGAACACCGGGGAGCTGTTTTTT.

The chain combines TRBV11-3 with TRBJ2-1; 14 bases align to TRBD2. Losses at the gene ends were 6 bases for V and 0 bases for J; bases not matched to a gene: 4. CDR3 length: 17 residues. Germline-derived CDR1 and CDR2 are SGHNT and YENEEA. The DNA for the CDR3 is TGTGCCAGCAGGCGGACTAGCGGGAGGCGCTCCTACAATGAGCAGTTCTTC. Translation: CASRRTSGRRSYNEQFF.

Notes on this clone: This CDR3 is also generated by other DNA sequences in the sample. The rearrangement joins TRBV30 to TRBJ2-2; D is ambiguous. Trimming took 5 bases from V and 2 from J, leaving 6 bases between them. CDR1 is GTSNPN, CDR2 SVGIG, per germline (reference sequence). This CDR3 region has 12 residues. CDR3 in amino acids: CAWGGNTGELFF. Here the CDR3 DNA reads TGTGCCTGGGGCGGTAACACCGGGGAGCTGTTTTTT.

The rearrangement uses TRBV6-1 and TRBJ1-1, with 7 bases fitting TRBD1. The ends lost 5 bases at V and 5 bases at J; junction bases unmatched: 8. The V gene's germline CDR1 is MNHNS and CDR2 SASEGT. CDR3 length: 14 amino acids. CDR3 loop: CASSFDRAGTEAFF. The CDR3 DNA reads TGTGCCAGCAGTTTTGACAGGGCCGGTACTGAAGCTTTCTTT.

This sequence joins TRBV29-1 and TRBJ2-5; 7 bases map to TRBD2. CDR3 size: 19 residues. After removal of 3 bases from V and 2 bases from J, the junction contained 21 bases not matched to a gene. The germline gives CDR1 SQVTM, CDR2 ANQGSEA. CDR3 protein: CSVEYWAGGRGTTQETQYF. As DNA, the CDR3 is TGCAGCGTTGAGTATTGGGCTGGCGGGAGAGGGACCACTCAAGAGACCCAGTACTTC.

The gene calls are TRBV5-1 and TRBJ1-5; no clear D gene. Trimming left V 2 bases short and J 7 bases short, with 10 bases between. This CDR3 has 13 amino acids. Germline V gene data show CDR1 as SGHRS and CDR2 as YFSETQ. The CDR3 coding sequence is TGCGCCAGCAGCTTCTACCCGAACCAGCCCCAGCATTTT. Its protein product is CASSFYPNQPQHF.

The genes are TRBV29-1 and TRBJ1-1; TRBD1 might be the D (5 bases). CDR3 length: 13 residues. The germline V gene encodes CDR1 SQVTM and CDR2 ANQGSEA. The V gene lost 4 bases and the J gene lost 4 bases, with 13 bases spanning the gap. The CDR3 coding sequence is TGCAGCGTTGCCCCGGACGGGGCCACTGAAGCTTTCTTT. Its protein product is CSVAPDGATEAFF.

This clone occurred a few times. The J gene is TRBJ2-5, the V gene TRBV29-1; tentatively, D is TRBD1 or TRBD2 (5 bases each). Judging by the DNA end, TRBJ2-7 fits better; the J call may be wrong. The CDR3 runs to 12 residues. The V gene's germline CDR1 is SQVTM and CDR2 ANQGSEA. The chain's CDR3 is CSVRDGTYEQYF. CDR3 sequence (DNA): TGCAGCGTCCGGGACGGAACCTACGAGCAGTACTTC.

The chain carries TRBV5-1 and TRBJ2-5; 11 bases match TRBD2. V dropped 6 bases and J dropped 5; count of bases not matched to a gene: 6. Per the germline V gene, CDR1 is SGHRS and CDR2 is YFSETQ. This CDR3 comprises 14 residues. CDR3 coding DNA: TGCGCCAGCAAGACTAGCGGGACTCTGGAGACCCAGTACTTC. As protein: CASKTSGTLETQYF. The whole variable domain, filled in from reference TRBV5-1 and TRBJ2-5, reads KAGVTQTPRYLIKTRGQQVTLSCSPISGHRSVSWYQQTPGQGLQFLFEYFSETQRNKGNFPGRFSGRQFSNSRSEMNVSTLELGDSALYLCASKTSGTLETQYFGPGTRLLVL.

The J gene is TRBJ2-5, the V gene TRBV5-6; D assignment may be TRBD1 or TRBD2 (5 bases each). The last part of the DNA fits TRBJ2-7 better; the J call may be wrong. This CDR3 contains 15 residues. Looked up from germline, CDR1 is SGHDT and CDR2 is YYEEEE. CDR3 in amino acids: CASSFDRAGSHEQYF. The CDR3 bases are TGTGCCAGCAGCTTCGACCGGGCAGGGAGCCACGAGCAGTACTTC.

The rearrangement uses TRBV23-1 and TRBJ1-5; D gene unclear. TRBV23-1 is an ORF for which the function is uncertain. V was trimmed by 7 bases and J by 3 bases, leaving 19 bases between them. The CDR3 loop spans 16 amino acids. The CDR3 DNA follows: TGCGCCAGCACCCCTGCGGGTTACGAAGTCAATCAGCCCCAGCATTTT. Translation: CASTPAGYEVNQPQHF.

The sample holds a few counts of this clone. The chain joins TRBV9 to TRBJ1-6; TRBD1 aligns across 8 bases. J lost 6 bases, V lost 3 bases, and 8 bases had no gene match. The CDR3 runs to 16 residues. Germline loops: CDR1 SGDLS, CDR2 YYNGEE. For the CDR3, the DNA is TGTGCCAGCAGCGCAGGGGGCGGGTTTCGTAATTCACCCCTCCACTTT. This codes for CASSAGGGFRNSPLHF.

This sequence joins TRBV30 and TRBJ1-3; unclear D gene. The ends were cut back, 0 bases at V and 7 bases at J, with 13 bases in the middle. Germline assignment: CDR1 GTSNPN and CDR2 SVGIG (reference sequence). The CDR3 is 14 residues long. The CDR3: CAWSVTGVRNTIYF. The DNA for the CDR3 is TGTGCCTGGAGTGTTACTGGGGTTAGGAACACCATATATTTT.

The chain joins TRBV25-1 to TRBJ1-6; the D is unclear. This CDR3 has 16 amino acids. CDR1 is MGHDK, CDR2 SYGVNS, per germline. The V end lost 2 bases, the J end lost 0 bases, and 8 bases lay between the germline ends. CDR3 loop: CASSEAGVSYNSPLHF. CDR3 coding DNA: TGTGCCAGCAGTGAAGCCGGGGTCTCCTATAATTCACCCCTCCACTTT.

This chain connects TRBV4-3 to TRBJ1-3; 8 positions match TRBD1. The ends lost 0 bases at V and 7 bases at J; junction bases unmatched: 14. The CDR3 has 18 amino acids. Germline CDR1 and CDR2: LGHNA and YSLEER. The CDR3 bases are TGCGCCAGCAGCCAAGATTACCCAGGACAGGGTAGAGGTAACACCATATATTTT. It encodes CASSQDYPGQGRGNTIYF.

A word on this clone: A much larger clone differs by one base, so this may be a read error. The chain joins TRBV7-2 to TRBJ1-1; 7 bases agree with TRBD1. Per the germline V gene, CDR1 is SGHTA and CDR2 is FQGNSA. J was trimmed by 1 base and V by 4 bases; bases with no gene match: 3. The CDR3 sequence is 14 residues long. Written as DNA, the CDR3 is TGTGCCAGCAGCTATGGGACAGAGAACACTGAAGCTTTCTTT. It translates to CASSYGTENTEAFF.

The chain joins TRBV14 to TRBJ2-7, with D possibly matching TRBD1 (5 bases). Germline V gene lookup returns CDR1 SGHDN and CDR2 FVKESK. V was clipped by 3 bases and J by 0 bases, with 9 bases between them. This CDR3 spans 14 amino acids. DNA of the CDR3: TGTGCCAGCAGCCACCAGGGTTACTCCTACGAGCAGTACTTC. This sequence encodes CASSHQGYSYEQYF.

This chain joins TRBV27 and TRBJ1-5; TRBD1 agrees at 9 bases. The germline CDR1 and CDR2 sequences are MNHEY and SMNVEV (reference sequence). The CDR3 is 20 amino acids. The V gene end was trimmed by 3 bases and the J gene end by 4 bases; junction bases not matched to a gene: 19. CDR3 nucleotides: TGTGCCAGCAGTTTGGATAGGACAGGGGCCCCCCGGATAGAAAATCAGCCCCAGCATTTT. This gives the protein CASSLDRTGAPRIENQPQHF.

This clone occurred a few times. The J gene is TRBJ2-3, the V gene TRBV19; 10 bases align to TRBD2. The germline gives CDR1 LNHDA, CDR2 SQIVND (reference sequence). The CDR3 runs 16 residues. Germline trimming cut 5 bases from V and 5 bases from J; bases unmatched to any gene: 10. CDR3 protein: CASSYSGRRIRDTQYF. CDR3 sequence (DNA): TGTGCCAGTAGTTATAGCGGGAGGCGTATACGAGATACGCAGTATTTT.

The V and J genes are TRBV6-6 and TRBJ1-1; D call uncertain. The V gene's germline CDR1 is MNHNY and CDR2 SVGAGI (reference sequence). V was clipped by 5 bases and J by 1 base, with 14 bases between them. The CDR3 extends over 15 amino acids. The CDR3: CASSPGSRPNTEAFF. In nucleotides, the CDR3 is TGTGCCAGCAGTCCGGGGAGTCGGCCGAACACTGAAGCTTTCTTT.

The chain uses TRBV11-2 and TRBJ2-7; 8 bases are shared with TRBD2. The CDR3 extends over 14 amino acids. J was trimmed by 9 bases and V by 0 bases; bases with no gene match: 7. The germline V gene encodes CDR1 SGHAT and CDR2 FQNNGV. The CDR3 bases are TGTGCCAGCAGCTTAGATCGGGGGGGCGGGGCGCAGTACTTC. This sequence encodes CASSLDRGGGAQYF. Based on the CDR3 plus reference TRBV11-2 and TRBJ2-7, the full variable domain is EAGVAQSPRYKIIEKRQSVAFWCNPISGHATLYWYQQILGQGPKLLIQFQNNGVVDDSQLPKDRFSAERLKGVDSTLKIQPAKLEDSAVYLCASSLDRGGGAQYFGPGTRLTVT.